One and the same sample provided the 25 T cell receptor beta chains below, sequenced in a study of blood T cells in healthy people across ages. Together with a sample-barcoded 5' primer, a J-beta primer mix was included in a second PCR lasting about 7 to 12 cycles. Via MiXCR, TCRdb re-called the 5' RACE reads, giving one row per CDR3 protein. The table has 1,500,000 or so distinct CDR3 sequences, 59% seen once. The sequenced sample was blood. The receptors originated from a man aged 18 to 29 in good health.

This clonotype was detected a few times. The chain links TRBV7-2 to TRBJ1-2, with D unclear. Trimming removed 5 bases from V and 6 bases from J, with 16 bases in between. This CDR3 has 14 amino acids. CDR1 and CDR2 (germline): SGHTA, FQGNSA. The CDR3 sequence is CASSQEGSADGYTF. Written as DNA, the CDR3 is TGTGCCAGCAGCCAAGAAGGGTCGGCGGATGGCTACACCTTC.

In the case of this clonotype: A read error may produce the germline difference seen at one junction end. V and J are TRBV7-2 and TRBJ2-5; 9 nucleotides line up with TRBD1. The CDR3 is made up of 14 amino acids. Germline values: CDR1 SGHTA, CDR2 FQGNSA. This chain's CDR3 is CASSLDRGEETQYF. CDR3 nucleotides: TGCGCCAGCAGCTTGGACAGGGGAGAGGAGACCCAGTACTTC.

The chain recombines TRBV6-5 with TRBJ2-1; D call uncertain. Trimming took 9 bases from V and 0 from J, leaving 9 bases between them. CDR3 length: 13 amino acids. Germline CDR1 reads MNHEY; CDR2 reads SVGAGI. The DNA for the CDR3 is TGTGCCAGTCAAGGGTCCTCCTACAATGAGCAGTTCTTC. It is translated as CASQGSSYNEQFF.

The V and J genes are TRBV2 and TRBJ1-4; a weak D match, TRBD1 (6 bases). Trimming took 9 bases from V and 0 from J, leaving 17 bases between them. The CDR3 totals 16 residues. The germline gives CDR1 SNHLY, CDR2 FYNNEI. The CDR3 protein is CASTKTGIATNEKLFF. The CDR3 DNA reads as TGTGCCAGTACCAAGACAGGAATAGCAACTAATGAAAAACTGTTTTTT.

The V and J genes are TRBV7-2 and TRBJ2-7; 8 positions match TRBD1. CDR1 is SGHTA, CDR2 FQGNSA, per germline. The CDR3 has 16 residues. After removal of 4 bases from V and 3 bases from J, the junction contained 11 bases not matched to a gene. This CDR3 reads CASSSRQGTAVYEQYF. The CDR3 DNA sequence: TGTGCCAGCAGCTCCCGACAGGGGACAGCCGTCTACGAGCAGTACTTC.

This clonotype occurred a few times. The rearrangement joins TRBV29-1 to TRBJ1-1; TRBD1 matches at 8 bases. This CDR3 spans 12 amino acids. J lost 7 bases, V lost 5 bases, and 6 bases had no gene match. Germline lookup yields CDR1 SQVTM and CDR2 ANQGSEA. CDR3 in DNA: TGCAGCGTTTGGACAGGGATGATTGAAGCTTTCTTT. Translating it yields CSVWTGMIEAFF.

The rearrangement uses TRBV20-1 and TRBJ1-1; D unresolved. This CDR3 comprises 13 residues. Trimming pared 3 bases from V and 4 bases from J, leaving 12 bases between. The germline CDR1 and CDR2 sequences are DFQATT and SNEGSKA (reference sequence). The DNA of the CDR3 is TGCAGTGCTAGTGGCTATTATCTCACTGAAGCTTTCTTT. Protein: CSASGYYLTEAFF.

CDR3 sequence (DNA): TGTGCCAGCCCCGACGGGAAAGAGACCCAGTACTTC. It encodes CASPDGKETQYF. The V call is TRBV6-5, the J call TRBJ2-5; maybe TRBD2 (5 bases). The CDR3 is 12 residues long. The ends were cut back, 8 bases at V and 3 bases at J, with 10 bases in the middle. Germline V lookup: CDR1 MNHEY, CDR2 SVGAGI.

The chain employs TRBV7-9 and TRBJ1-2, with TRBD1 matching 10 bases. CDR3 size: 15 residues. V lost 8 bases, J lost 6 bases, and 12 bases stayed unmatched. Germline-derived CDR1 and CDR2 are SEHNR and FQNEAQ (reference sequence). CDR3 sequence: CASSGTGESLDGYTF. In nucleotides, the CDR3 is TGTGCCAGCTCCGGGACAGGGGAAAGCTTAGATGGCTACACCTTC.

Remarks on this clonotype: The junction shows a germline mismatch at one end, possibly a read error. The chain recombines TRBV2 with TRBJ2-7; the D gene is possibly TRBD1 (5 bases). The CDR3 runs to 15 residues. The germline CDR1 and CDR2 sequences are SNHLY and FYNNEI. The CDR3 region is CASSEGTDSRYEQYF. CDR3 in DNA: TGTGCCAGCAGCGAAGGAACCGACAGTCGCTACGAGCAGTACTTC.

This sequence joins TRBV10-2 and TRBJ2-2; D is perhaps TRBD2 (6 bases). CDR1 is WSHSY, CDR2 SAAADI, per germline. Between the trimmed V and J ends, which lost 3 bases and 6 bases, there was a span of 11 bases. The CDR3 runs to 14 residues. In DNA form, the CDR3 reads TGCGCCAGCAGTGACCGGACGGGGGCCGGGGAGCTGTTTTTT. Amino acids: CASSDRTGAGELFF.

This chain links TRBV29-1 with TRBJ2-3; D gene unclear. This CDR3 region has 13 residues. V was trimmed by 2 bases and J by 1 base, leaving 7 bases between them. CDR1 and CDR2 from the germline V gene are SQVTM and ANQGSEA. The CDR3: CSVETLRTDTQYF. CDR3 nucleotide sequence: TGCAGCGTTGAAACCCTCCGCACAGATACGCAGTATTTT.

The rearrangement links TRBV12-3 or TRBV12-4 to TRBJ2-6; D is undetermined. There are 14 residues in the CDR3. Trimming took 6 bases from V and 2 from J, leaving 8 bases between them. CDR3: CASRQRPGANVLTF. The CDR3 nucleotides are TGTGCCAGCAGACAAAGGCCTGGGGCCAACGTCCTGACTTTC.

The genes are TRBV20-1 and TRBJ2-3; D call uncertain. V was cut by 6 bases and J by 0 bases, with 16 bases left in between. Germline CDR1 reads DFQATT; CDR2 reads SNEGSKA (reference sequence). This CDR3 region has 15 residues. The CDR3 spells CSALEESLSTDTQYF. The CDR3 region has the DNA TGCAGTGCCCTCGAAGAAAGTTTGAGCACAGATACGCAGTATTTT.

V is TRBV6-1 and J is TRBJ1-5, with no clear D. This CDR3 has 15 amino acids. The germline V and J ends were trimmed by 3 bases and 2 bases, with 11 bases remaining between them. Looked up from germline, CDR1 is MNHNS and CDR2 is SASEGT. CDR3 residues: CASSDYPGRNQPQHF. Written as DNA, the CDR3 is TGTGCCAGCAGTGATTACCCTGGGCGCAATCAGCCCCAGCATTTT.

The gene calls are TRBV7-9 and TRBJ1-4, with 9 bases identical to TRBD1. The V segment lost 6 bases and the J segment 8 bases; nucleotides outside the gene matches: 10. The CDR3 runs 15 residues. Germline V gene lookup returns CDR1 SEHNR and CDR2 FQNEAQ (reference sequence). CDR3 region: CASSPGQGNSEKLFF. The CDR3 nucleotides read TGTGCCAGCAGTCCCGGACAGGGGAACTCAGAAAAACTGTTTTTT.

The V gene is TRBV20-1, the J gene TRBJ2-7; TRBD1 agrees at 7 bases. The junction had 6 bases not matched to a gene; V was cut back by 6 bases and J by 4 bases. CDR3 size: 12 residues. The germline gives CDR1 DFQATT, CDR2 SNEGSKA (reference sequence). CDR3 region: CSATDRVYEQYF. CDR3 DNA sequence: TGCAGTGCAACCGACAGGGTTTACGAGCAGTACTTC.

This clonotype was recorded a few times. The genes are TRBV7-9 and TRBJ2-5, with D perhaps matching TRBD2 (6 bases). This CDR3 comprises 18 residues. The germline V and J ends were trimmed by 7 bases and 2 bases, with 26 bases remaining between them. From germline, CDR1 is SEHNR and CDR2 FQNEAQ (reference sequence). This chain's CDR3 is CASTEVEASGLSQETQYF. The CDR3, as DNA: TGTGCCAGCACCGAGGTGGAGGCGAGCGGGTTATCTCAAGAGACCCAGTACTTC.

This chain links TRBV7-8 with TRBJ2-3; TRBD2 is a possible D gene (5 bases). Looked up from germline, CDR1 is SGHVS and CDR2 is FQNEAQ. This CDR3 comprises 15 residues. Trimming cost V 4 bases and J 3 bases, with 14 bases left between them. The CDR3 DNA reads TGTGCCAGCAGCTCGGACTCGTTCAGTACAGATACGCAGTATTTT. It encodes CASSSDSFSTDTQYF.

The V gene is TRBV6-6, the J gene TRBJ2-4; D is unresolved. The J call could be wrong; TRBJ2-7 is a better fit for the DNA end. The germline V gene has CDR1 MNHNY and CDR2 SVGAGI (reference sequence). The CDR3 has 15 residues. The CDR3 nucleotides read TGTGCCAGCACCCCTGGGGTCAGTAAGGCTTACGAGCAGTACTTC. Its protein product is CASTPGVSKAYEQYF.

The rearrangement joins TRBV5-1 to TRBJ2-7; D is possibly TRBD2 (5 bases). This CDR3 contains 15 residues. CDR1 is SGHRS and CDR2 is YFSETQ in the germline V gene. V lost 4 bases, J lost 1 base, and 15 bases lay in between. Here the CDR3 reads CASSEMDSASYEQYF. In nucleotides, the CDR3 is TGCGCCAGCAGCGAGATGGATAGCGCGTCCTACGAGCAGTACTTC.

The rearrangement uses TRBV10-3 and TRBJ2-7; 11 nucleotides align to TRBD2. The CDR3 runs to 16 residues. CDR1 is ENHRY and CDR2 is SYGVKD in the germline V gene. Trimming took 6 bases from V and 2 from J; bases not matched to a gene: 9. This CDR3 is CAIRGTSGETPYEQYF. For the CDR3, the DNA is TGTGCCATCAGGGGGACTAGCGGAGAAACCCCCTACGAGCAGTACTTC.

The chain uses TRBV6-4 and TRBJ2-3; the D is unclear. This CDR3 has 16 amino acids. Trimming shortened V by 3 bases and J by 2 bases, and 15 bases separated the two germline ends. Germline V lookup: CDR1 MRHNA, CDR2 SNTAGT. The CDR3 DNA is TGTGCCAGCAGTGATACTGAAACCCTCAACACAGATACGCAGTATTTT. This gives the protein CASSDTETLNTDTQYF.

This clonotype was seen a handful of times. The chain couples TRBV11-2 to TRBJ2-7; D remains unclear. CDR3 length: 16 amino acids. Germline V CDR1 and CDR2: SGHAT, FQNNGV. V lost 5 bases, J lost 0 bases, and 17 bases lay in between. The CDR3, as DNA: TGTGCCAGCAGCCCCTGGTCGGTCATAAGCTCCTACGAGCAGTACTTC. Translated, it gives CASSPWSVISSYEQYF.

In its sample, this clonotype was seen once. This chain uses TRBV5-1 with TRBJ2-4, with D unresolved. CDR1 and CDR2 (germline): SGHRS, YFSETQ. This CDR3 is built from 14 residues. Trimming removed 5 bases at V and 3 bases at J, with 12 bases between. Here the CDR3 DNA reads TGCGCCAGCAGGGGCGGATTAGACAAAAACATTCAGTACTTC. It specifies CASRGGLDKNIQYF. Full variable domain (missing parts from reference TRBV5-1 and TRBJ2-4): KAGVTQTPRYLIKTRGQQVTLSCSPISGHRSVSWYQQTPGQGLQFLFEYFSETQRNKGNFPGRFSGRQFSNSRSEMNVSTLELGDSALYLCASRGGLDKNIQYFGAGTRLSVL.